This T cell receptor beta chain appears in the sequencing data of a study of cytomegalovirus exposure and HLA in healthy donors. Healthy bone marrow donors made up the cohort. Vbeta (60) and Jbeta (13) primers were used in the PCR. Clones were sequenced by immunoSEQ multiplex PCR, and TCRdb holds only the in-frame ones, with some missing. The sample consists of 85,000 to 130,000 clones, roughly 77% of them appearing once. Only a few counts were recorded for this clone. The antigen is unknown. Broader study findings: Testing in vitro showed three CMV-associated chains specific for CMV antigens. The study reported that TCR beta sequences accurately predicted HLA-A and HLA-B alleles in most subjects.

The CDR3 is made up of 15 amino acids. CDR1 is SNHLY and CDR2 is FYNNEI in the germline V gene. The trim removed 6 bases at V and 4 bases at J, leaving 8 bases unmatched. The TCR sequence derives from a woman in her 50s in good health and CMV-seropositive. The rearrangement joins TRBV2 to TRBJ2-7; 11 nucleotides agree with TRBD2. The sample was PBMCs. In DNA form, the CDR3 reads TGTGCCAGCAGCCTTAGCGGGAGGGCCTGGTACGAGCAGTACTTC. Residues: CASSLSGRAWYEQYF. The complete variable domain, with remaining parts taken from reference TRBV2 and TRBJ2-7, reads EPEVTQTPSHQVTQMGQEVILRCVPISNHLYFYWYRQILGQKVEFLVSFYNNEISEKSEIFDDQFSVERPDGSNFTLKIRSTKLEDSAMYFCASSLSGRAWYEQYFGPGTRLTVT.